What follows describes a single T cell receptor (beta chain). Its specificity is unknown. Each CDR3 protein gets one entry after TCRdb re-called the 5' RACE reads with MiXCR. The sample has 150,000 to 200,000 distinct CDR3 sequences; roughly 13% are singletons. This entry is derived from a study of CD8 T cells in ankylosing spondylitis. Study-wide points: The disease-linked clones had a CD8+ phenotype and low blood frequencies. Seemingly characteristic of ankylosing spondylitis blood was a TCR beta motif consisting of eight highly homologous variants. Reportedly, matched ankylosing spondylitis synovial fluid was significantly enriched for disease-linked clones.

J lost 8 bases, V lost 5 bases, and 12 bases had no gene match. The CDR3 is 16 residues long. The chain has TRBV12-3 or TRBV12-4 and TRBJ2-1, with TRBD1 identical over 10 bases. The sequence was obtained from a male donor with ankylosing spondylitis or in good health (not recorded which). Sequencing was done on a sample of blood, either unsorted or a sorted T cell fraction (not recorded which). DNA of the CDR3: TGTGCCAGCAGTACCAACCGGGACAGGGGTGTCGATGAGCAGTTCTTC. Protein: CASSTNRDRGVDEQFF.